This TCR beta chain was found in a study of T cell repertoires in cytomegalovirus infection. Study overall: CMV epitopes in the study were HLA-C-restricted (recently identified) and HLA-B-restricted (well studied). A matching HLA type, together with CMV infection, was signaled by public TCR beta signatures. The study's findings and limits: Identification of carriers of CMV plus the relevant HLA was achieved through cumulative public TCR beta family frequency. Ex vivo, HLA-C-restricted CMV-specific TCR beta clonotypes prevailed over the rest of the response.

The table lists this clonotype with a few counts. Its antigen is not known. TCRdb re-called the reads with MiXCR, one entry per CDR3 protein. Of under 850,000 distinct CDR3 sequences listed, around 32% are singletons. The CDR3 is made up of 15 amino acids. The V and J ends lost 6 bases and 8 bases respectively, with 19 bases between them. Germline-derived CDR1 and CDR2 are LNHDA and SQIVND (reference sequence). The sample was cultured PBMCs, taken from culture after CMV antigen stimulation. The sequence derives from a human donor in good health (CMV status not recorded). Some clones in this sample may be carry-over from other donors' samples. The chain recombines TRBV19 with TRBJ1-4; D is possibly TRBD1 (6 bases). The CDR3 nucleotides are TGTGCCAGTAGCGATCCGAACCAGGGGATAGAAAAACTGTTTTTT. This translates into CASSDPNQGIEKLFF.